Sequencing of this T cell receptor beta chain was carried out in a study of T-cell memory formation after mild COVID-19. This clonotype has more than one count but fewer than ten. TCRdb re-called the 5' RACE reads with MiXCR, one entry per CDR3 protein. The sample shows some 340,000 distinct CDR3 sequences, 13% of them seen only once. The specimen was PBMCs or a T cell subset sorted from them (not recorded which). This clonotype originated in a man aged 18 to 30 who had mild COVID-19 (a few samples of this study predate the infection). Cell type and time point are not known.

DNA for the CDR3: TGTGCCAGCAGCCACCACCCGGACCCAGAGCAGTTCTTC. It encodes CASSHHPDPEQFF. The rearrangement joins TRBV7-2 to TRBJ2-1, with unresolved D. This CDR3 spans 13 amino acids. The V gene's germline CDR1 is SGHTA and CDR2 FQGNSA. V was trimmed by 5 bases and J by 10 bases, leaving 15 bases between them.